The T cell receptor (beta chain) described here comes from a study of cytomegalovirus exposure and HLA in healthy donors. Trimming took 6 bases from V and 1 from J; bases not matched to a gene: 4. This CDR3 contains 14 residues. Germline loops: CDR1 LNHDA, CDR2 SQIVND (reference sequence). 60 Vbeta and 13 Jbeta primers were used in PCR. Assay: immunoSEQ multiplex PCR; the TCRdb copy retains only in-frame clones and omits some. The profile shows fewer than 200,000 clones, around 83% of them singletons. This clonotype was sampled from a man aged 45-60 years in good health and CMV-seronegative. The V call is TRBV19, the J call TRBJ1-1; 8 nucleotides line up with TRBD1. Sequenced sample: PBMCs. DNA of the CDR3: TGTGCCAGTAGGAAACAGGGGGAGAACACTGAAGCTTTCTTT. It translates to CASRKQGENTEAFF. The full variable domain, rest sourced from reference TRBV19 and TRBJ1-1, is DGGITQSPKYLFRKEGQNVTLSCEQNLNHDAMYWYRQDPGQGLRLIYYSQIVNDFQKGDIAEGYSVSREKKESFPLTVTSAQKNPTAFYLCASRKQGENTEAFFGQGTRLTVV.